This TCR beta chain came from a study of OX40 agonist ivuxolimab in advanced cancers. About the study: One hepatocellular carcinoma and a couple of cutaneous melanoma patients partially responded.

Germline V gene data show CDR1 as MNHEY and CDR2 as SMNVEV (reference sequence). The CDR3 consists of 13 residues. V lost 5 bases and J 1 base, leaving 8 bases between the germline ends. Here immunoSEQ multiplex PCR was the method, and the copy in TCRdb shows in-frame clones only, minus some. The repertoire holds 10,000 to 13,000 clones, around 79% seen once, with about 19% in the top ten. This TCR was recovered from an adult with an advanced solid tumor such as melanoma, head and neck, liver or kidney cancer. The sample here was CD4+ or CD8+ T cells sorted from blood, taken in a trial of the OX40 agonist ivuxolimab. The V call is TRBV27, the J call TRBJ1-1; D uncertain. The CDR3 loop reads CASSLDSNTEAFF. The CDR3 region has the DNA TGTGCCAGCAGTCTTGATTCGAACACTGAAGCTTTCTTT.